This T cell receptor beta chain came from a study of cytomegalovirus exposure and HLA in healthy donors. On the study more broadly: A data release that came early held roughly 80 million unique TCRs from HLA-typed donors.

Concerning this clone: What it binds is unknown.

PCR amplification relied on 60 Vbeta primers (plus 13 Jbeta primers). Measured with immunoSEQ multiplex PCR; TCRdb has only the in-frame clones, and not every one. This table has 170,000 or so clones, roughly 78% appearing once. Study conclusions and caveats: Within a later analysis, the majority of CMV-associated TCR beta chains appeared HLA-restricted.

V lost 4 bases and J lost 2, with 15 bases in between. CDR1 and CDR2 from the germline V gene are SGHDT and YYEEEE. The CDR3 extends over 15 amino acids. V is TRBV5-6 and J is TRBJ1-2; D might be TRBD1 (5 bases). The sequenced material came from PBMCs. This TCR was recovered from a woman between 50 and 59 years old in good health and CMV-seropositive. The CDR3 nucleotides are TGTGCCAGCAGCCTGCTGAGCGGGGGGAACTATGGCTACACCTTC. This codes for CASSLLSGGNYGYTF.